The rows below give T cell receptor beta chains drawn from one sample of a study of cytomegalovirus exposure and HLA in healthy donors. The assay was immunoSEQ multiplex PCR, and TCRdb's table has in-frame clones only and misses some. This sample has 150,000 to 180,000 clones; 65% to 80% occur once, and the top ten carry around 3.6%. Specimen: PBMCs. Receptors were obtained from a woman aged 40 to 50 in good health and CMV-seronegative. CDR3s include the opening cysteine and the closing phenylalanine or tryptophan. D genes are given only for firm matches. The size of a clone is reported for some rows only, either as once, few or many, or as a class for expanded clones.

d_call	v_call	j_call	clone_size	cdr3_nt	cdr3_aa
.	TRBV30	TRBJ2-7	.	TGTGCCTGGAGTGTAGGGGGAGCCTACGAGCAGTACTTC	CAWSVGGAYEQYF
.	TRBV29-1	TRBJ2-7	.	TGCAGCGTTTATACGCGGGCCGAGCAGTACTTC	CSVYTRAEQYF
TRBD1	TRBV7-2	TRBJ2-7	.	TGTGCCAGCAGCCGTTTGGAGGGGGGACAGGGGTTTTCCCGCGAGGGGCAGTACTTC	CASSRLEGGQGFSREGQYF
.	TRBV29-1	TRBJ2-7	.	TGCAGCGTTGATAGCGGCGACTCCTACGAGCAGTACTTC	CSVDSGDSYEQYF
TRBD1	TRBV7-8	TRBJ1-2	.	TGTGCCAGCAGCTTAGCCGGGACAGGGTACGAGGCTAACTATGGCTACACCTTC	CASSLAGTGYEANYGYTF
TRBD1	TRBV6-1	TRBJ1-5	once	TGTGCCAGCAGTGAACCGGGACAGCTCAATCAGCCCCAGCATTTT	CASSEPGQLNQPQHF
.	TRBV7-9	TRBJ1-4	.	TGTGCCAGCAGCCCTTCTGGGGGCACTTCAACTAATGAAAAACTGTTTTTT	CASSPSGGTSTNEKLFF
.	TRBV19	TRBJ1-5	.	TGTGCCTGCCCCAGGGGAAATCAGCCCCAGCATTTT	CACPRGNQPQHF
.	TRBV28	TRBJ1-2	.	TGTGCCAGCAGCATGTCCTATGGCTACACCTTC	CASSMSYGYTF
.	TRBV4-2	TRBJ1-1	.	TGTGCCAGCAGCCAAGATCTAAGCTTACAAGCTTTCTTT	CASSQDLSLQAFF
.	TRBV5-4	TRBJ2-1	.	TGTGCCAGCAGCGGAGCCGGTGAGCAGTTCTTC	CASSGAGEQFF
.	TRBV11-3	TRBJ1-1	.	TGTGCCAGCAGCTGGTCGACAGGTAACACTGAAGCTTTCTTT	CASSWSTGNTEAFF
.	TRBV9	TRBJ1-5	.	TGTGCCAGCCGGCCCCAGCATTTT	CASRPQHF
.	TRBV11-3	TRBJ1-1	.	TGTGCCAGCAGCTTGCGGACCAGGGGCCTGGGGGACACTGAAGCTTTCTTT	CASSLRTRGLGDTEAFF
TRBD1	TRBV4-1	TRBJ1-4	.	TGCGCCAGCAGCCAAGGGGACAGGGGAGTGGTGGCTAATGAAAAACTGTTTTTT	CASSQGDRGVVANEKLFF
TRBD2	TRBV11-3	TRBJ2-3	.	TGTGCCAGCAGCTCACTAGCGGGAGGGCTGGGTACGCAGTATTTT	CASSSLAGGLGTQYF
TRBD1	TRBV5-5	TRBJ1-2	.	TGTGCCAGCAGCTCAGGACAGGGGGTCGATGGCTACACCTTC	CASSSGQGVDGYTF
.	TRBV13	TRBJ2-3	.	TGTGCCAGCAGCTCTGCCGGGGAGAGCGATACGCAGTATTTT	CASSSAGESDTQYF
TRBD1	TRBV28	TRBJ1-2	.	TGTGCCAGCAGTTTACCCGGGACAGGGGGAAACTATGGCTACACCTTC	CASSLPGTGGNYGYTF
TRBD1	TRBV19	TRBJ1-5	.	TGTGCCAGTAGTTCACTCCGACAGGGGAATGGCAATCAGCCCCAGCATTTT	CASSSLRQGNGNQPQHF
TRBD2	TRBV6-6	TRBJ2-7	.	TGTGCCAGCAGTCACCGACTAGCGGGAGGATCCTACGAGCAGTACTTC	CASSHRLAGGSYEQYF
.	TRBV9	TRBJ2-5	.	TGTGCCAGCAGCGTAGCTGGGGGGGCAGCCCCTTGGGGGACCCAGTACTTC	CASSVAGGAAPWGTQYF
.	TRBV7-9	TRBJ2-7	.	TGTGCCAGCAGTGAAAGGGACTTCCCCTACGAGCAGTACTTC	CASSERDFPYEQYF
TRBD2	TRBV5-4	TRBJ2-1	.	TGTGCCAGCAGCTTGGATCTAGCGGAATGGGTTGGGTTCTTC	CASSLDLAEWVGFF
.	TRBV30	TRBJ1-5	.	TGTGCCTGGAAGGGGGGGGGAAACAGGGACCTTAATCAGCCCCAGCATTTT	CAWKGGGNRDLNQPQHF
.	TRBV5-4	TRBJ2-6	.	TGTGCCAGCAAGAAAGGGGGGGCTGGGGCCAACGTCCTGACTTTC	CASKKGGAGANVLTF